The sequence of this TCR beta chain was determined in a study of blood T cell repertoires in COVID-19. On the study more broadly: The cDNA or gDNA used as material had been derived from T cells, B-cell-depleted T cells, or PBMCs.

The germline V gene encodes CDR1 SNHLY and CDR2 FYNNEI. The CDR3 is made up of 13 amino acids. The ends were cut back, 8 bases at V and 7 bases at J, with 15 bases in the middle. The authors' processing: Reference gene primer amplification yielded estimated nucleated cell counts. Here immunoSEQ multiplex PCR was the method, and the copy in TCRdb shows in-frame clones only, minus some. V and J calls and clone size are as listed in that table; D and trimming were resolved from the DNA. Altogether more than 95,000 clones are present, around nine tenths being singletons, with the ten largest covering about 1.5%.

This chain uses TRBV2 with TRBJ2-1; D possibly corresponds to TRBD2 (7 bases). The receptor was derived from a human donor in a cohort sampled during active COVID-19. Sample: peripheral blood. The CDR3 region has the DNA TGTGCCAGCGGGAGGGGGTTTTATAATGAGCAGTTCTTC. It is translated as CASGRGFYNEQFF.